The sequence of this T cell receptor beta chain was determined in a study of Ad26.COV2.S vaccination and SARS-CoV-2 variants. CDR1 and CDR2 from the germline V gene are SQVTM and ANQGSEA. Trimming took 3 bases from V and 10 from J, leaving 7 bases between them. CDR3 size: 10 residues. Here immunoSEQ multiplex PCR was the method, and the copy in TCRdb shows in-frame clones only, minus some. Seen here are more than 150,000 clones, roughly 85% observed once, and the top ten hold under 7.5%. This chain connects TRBV29-1 to TRBJ2-1; a weak D match, TRBD1 (5 bases). The sequences come from peripheral blood, collected after recovery from COVID-19. The sequence was collected from a human donor who had recovered from COVID-19. In nucleotides, the CDR3 is TGCAGCGTTGAGTGGGGCGAGCAGTTCTTC. Protein sequence: CSVEWGEQFF.